Shown below are 10 T cell receptor beta chains from a single sample sequenced in a study of vaccination effects on CD4 cells after COVID-19. Which antigens these TCRs recognize remains unknown. Before sequencing, viral peptide pools were used by the ViraFEST assay to expand antigen-specific CD4+ T cells. Researchers isolated CD4+ T cells once roughly nine days of culture had elapsed. Prior SARS-CoV-2 infection was absent in the vaccine recipients, as shown by negative nucleocapsid antibodies. Clones were sequenced by immunoSEQ multiplex PCR, and TCRdb holds only the in-frame ones, with some missing. This sample has 55,000 to 75,000 clones, with approximately 76% found just once. Sample: CD4+ T cells from PBMCs cultured with HCoV-NL63 spike peptides, taken before COVID-19 vaccination. The receptors were sampled from a human donor who received a COVID-19 vaccine.

The chain couples TRBV18 to TRBJ1-2; 9 nucleotides match TRBD1. Losses at the gene ends were 2 bases for V and 8 bases for J; bases not matched to a gene: 6. The CDR3 totals 14 residues. CDR1 KGHSH and CDR2 LQKENI come from the germline V gene. The CDR3 loop reads CASSPSTGGTGYTF. CDR3 in DNA: TGTGCCAGCTCACCATCAACAGGGGGCACGGGCTACACCTTC.

This clone has just one count. The genes are TRBV28 and TRBJ1-5, with a possible D match to TRBD1 (5 bases). Trimming left V 7 bases short and J 0 bases short, with 13 bases between. Germline assignment: CDR1 MDHEN and CDR2 SYDVKM. The CDR3 consists of 15 residues. This chain's CDR3 is CASTSGTYSNQPQHF. CDR3 DNA sequence: TGTGCCAGCACCTCGGGGACGTATAGCAATCAGCCCCAGCATTTT.

This CDR3 is CASSRQNTRTGGTGELFF. CDR3 DNA: TGCGCCAGCAGCCGTCAGAATACCCGGACAGGGGGCACCGGGGAGCTGTTTTTT. This chain joins TRBV5-1 and TRBJ2-2; 10 bases fit TRBD1. V gave up 4 bases and J gave up 4 bases; unmatched junction bases: 13. Germline-derived CDR1 and CDR2 are SGHRS and YFSETQ. CDR3 length: 18 amino acids. The entire variable domain, with the rest obtained from reference TRBV5-1 and TRBJ2-2, is as follows: KAGVTQTPRYLIKTRGQQVTLSCSPISGHRSVSWYQQTPGQGLQFLFEYFSETQRNKGNFPGRFSGRQFSNSRSEMNVSTLELGDSALYLCASSRQNTRTGGTGELFFGEGSRLTVL.

This chain connects TRBV7-8 to TRBJ2-2; TRBD2 matches at 8 bases. The CDR3 length is 17 residues. In germline, CDR1 is SGHVS, CDR2 FQNEAQ. The J segment lost 0 bases and the V segment lost 1 base, leaving 4 bases of the junction unmatched. The CDR3 sequence is CASSLVRGAANTGELFF. CDR3 sequence (DNA): TGTGCCAGCAGCTTAGTGCGGGGGGCTGCGAACACCGGGGAGCTGTTTTTT. Based on the CDR3 plus reference TRBV7-8 and TRBJ2-2, the full variable domain is GAGVSQSPRYKVAKRGQDVALRCDPISGHVSLFWYQQALGQGPEFLTYFQNEAQLDKSGLPSDRFFAERPEGSVSTLKIQRTQQEDSAVYLCASSLVRGAANTGELFFGEGSRLTVL.

The chain combines TRBV7-9 with TRBJ1-2; the match to TRBD1 covers 9 bases. CDR1 SEHNR and CDR2 FQNEAQ come from the germline V gene (reference sequence). After removal of 5 bases from V and 3 bases from J, the junction contained 7 bases not matched to a gene. The CDR3 length is 15 residues. CDR3 DNA sequence: TGTGCCAGCAGCCCCGGGACAGGGAGGGACTATGGCTACACCTTC. Its translation is CASSPGTGRDYGYTF.

The chain combines TRBV21-1 with TRBJ1-4. TRBV21-1 is a documented pseudogene. The CDR3 runs 14 residues. Here the CDR3 DNA reads TGTGCCAGCAGCAAACAGGGGGACTACGAAAAACTGTTTTTT. Translated, it gives CASSKQGDYEKLFF.

The CDR3 DNA sequence: TGCGCCAGCAGTCGTTCGACACAGGGGGTGGAGACCCAGTACTTC. Its protein product is CASSRSTQGVETQYF. The chain combines TRBV4-1 with TRBJ2-5; TRBD1 matches at 8 bases. Germline-derived CDR1 and CDR2 are MGHRA and YSYEKL. The CDR3 is made up of 15 amino acids. The ends lost 6 bases at V and 5 bases at J; junction bases unmatched: 11.

The gene calls are TRBV24-1 and TRBJ1-2, with D unresolved. V shed 7 bases and J shed 2 bases, with 10 bases lying between them. Germline CDR1 and CDR2: KGHDR and SFDVKD. The CDR3 extends over 13 amino acids. In nucleotides, the CDR3 is TGTGCCACCAGCCTGGGCGGAAACTATGGCTACACCTTC. This translates into CATSLGGNYGYTF.

The rearrangement joins TRBV6-5 to TRBJ1-1, with a weak D call TRBD1 (5 bases). V lost 0 bases and J 4 bases, leaving 9 bases between the germline ends. The CDR3 covers 14 residues. Germline V gene sequence: CDR1 MNHEY, CDR2 SVGAGI. The CDR3 loop reads CASSYSREGTEAFF. As DNA, the CDR3 is TGTGCCAGCAGTTACTCCAGGGAAGGCACTGAAGCTTTCTTT.

The chain has TRBV7-2 and TRBJ1-1; 9 positions match TRBD1. V gave up 4 bases and J gave up 11 bases; unmatched junction bases: 8. From germline, CDR1 is SGHTA and CDR2 FQGNSA. This CDR3 is 13 amino acids long. The CDR3, as DNA: TGTGCCAGCAGCTCCCCGGGACAGGGCGACGCTTTCTTT. Translating gives CASSSPGQGDAFF. The entire variable domain, with the rest obtained from reference TRBV7-2 and TRBJ1-1, is as follows: GAGVSQSPSNKVTEKGKDVELRCDPISGHTALYWYRQSLGQGLEFLIYFQGNSAPDKSGLPSDRFSAERTGGSVSTLTIQRTQQEDSAVYLCASSSPGQGDAFFGQGTRLTVV.